Following are 22 T cell receptor beta chains from one sample sequenced in a study of T cell responses to AZD1222 COVID-19 vaccine (dated by TCRdb to 2020 to 2022). The library was prepared using the immunoSEQ multiplex PCR assay. This is the immuneACCESS table as TCRdb keeps it, with only in-frame sequences that have V and J called. A part of the clones is gone; compared with another copy, unresolved V genes explain less than half, and the rest is unexplained. This sample is represented by 100,000 or so clones; 70% to 90% of them were singletons. 1.2% to 1.5% of the sample rests with the top ten. The intended sense of this specimen's time point label: baseline before first vaccination. The source material was peripheral blood, sampled on day 0 of AZD1222 vaccination. The source is an adult in good health.

The V gene is TRBV28, the J gene TRBJ2-3; D remains ambiguous. The CDR3 contains 13 residues. Germline V lookup: CDR1 MDHEN, CDR2 SYDVKM. V dropped 6 bases and J dropped 1 base, with 8 bases sitting between them. The CDR3 loop is CASRKTGTDTQYF. CDR3 DNA: TGTGCCAGCAGAAAGACCGGCACAGATACGCAGTATTTT.

The rearrangement links TRBV19 to TRBJ1-2, with 9 bases lining up with TRBD1. V gave up 4 bases and J gave up 6 bases; unmatched junction bases: 12. This CDR3 region has 16 residues. Germline V gene sequence: CDR1 LNHDA, CDR2 SQIVND (reference sequence). CDR3 sequence reads: CASSKFRDRVTDGYTF. CDR3 DNA sequence: TGTGCCAGTAGTAAATTCCGGGACAGGGTGACGGATGGCTACACCTTC.

This clone was seen only once. The chain combines TRBV9 with TRBJ1-6; D gene unclear. This CDR3 comprises 14 residues. The germline CDR1 and CDR2 sequences are SGDLS and YYNGEE. V lost 0 bases and J lost 7, with 8 bases in between. The CDR3 nucleotides are TGTGCCAGCAGCGTAGCCCTAGAGAATTCACCCCTCCACTTT. Protein sequence: CASSVALENSPLHF. The variable domain in full, completed from reference TRBV9 and TRBJ1-6, reads DSGVTQTPKHLITATGQRVTLRCSPRSGDLSVYWYQQSLDQGLQFLIQYYNGEERAKGNILERFSAQQFPDLHSELNLSSLELGDSALYFCASSVALENSPLHFGNGTRLTVT.

The genes are TRBV30 and TRBJ1-2, with unresolved D. Trimming removed 0 bases at V and 3 bases at J, with 14 bases between. The CDR3 contains 15 residues. The germline CDR1 and CDR2 sequences are GTSNPN and SVGIG (reference sequence). The CDR3 here is CAWSVGGYSDYGYTF. The CDR3, as DNA: TGTGCCTGGAGTGTTGGAGGGTACTCTGACTATGGCTACACCTTC.

The chain has TRBV7-9 and TRBJ1-2, with 7 nucleotides matching TRBD1. Germline V gene sequence: CDR1 SEHNR, CDR2 FQNEAQ (reference sequence). The V gene end was trimmed by 5 bases and the J gene end by 8 bases; junction bases not matched to a gene: 5. The CDR3 is 12 residues long. The chain's CDR3 is CASSPTGNGYTF. The CDR3 region has the DNA TGTGCCAGCAGCCCGACAGGGAACGGCTACACCTTC.

The chain uses TRBV5-1 and TRBJ2-7; D possibly corresponds to TRBD2 (6 bases). Trimming cost V 4 bases and J 3 bases, with 17 bases left between them. The V gene's germline CDR1 is SGHRS and CDR2 YFSETQ. The CDR3 covers 15 residues. In DNA form, the CDR3 reads TGCGCCAGCAGCCTCGACGGGACTTCCCTCTACGAGCAGTACTTC. Translated, it gives CASSLDGTSLYEQYF.

The chain employs TRBV6-5 and TRBJ1-2; 7 nucleotides agree with TRBD1. Trimming at V came to 4 bases and at J to 4 bases, leaving 3 bases not matched to a gene. The CDR3 sequence is 13 residues long. From germline, CDR1 is MNHEY and CDR2 SVGAGI. The CDR3 reads CASSSTGIYGYTF. CDR3 nucleotides: TGTGCCAGCAGTTCGACAGGGATCTATGGCTACACCTTC.

The chain uses TRBV6-5 and TRBJ1-1, with unresolved D. Germline-derived CDR1 and CDR2 are MNHEY and SVGAGI. The V end lost 2 bases, the J end lost 2 bases, and 6 bases lay between the germline ends. CDR3 size: 13 residues. The CDR3 DNA sequence: TGTGCCAGCAGTTACGGGCAAAACACTGAAGCTTTCTTT. This translates into CASSYGQNTEAFF.

In DNA form, the CDR3 reads TGTGCCAGCAGCGCAACAGGGGGCTTGGAGACCCAGTACTTC. Protein: CASSATGGLETQYF. The genes are TRBV9 and TRBJ2-5, with 9 bases fitting TRBD1. There are 14 residues in the CDR3. Germline V CDR1 and CDR2: SGDLS, YYNGEE. Trimming cost V 3 bases and J 5 bases; bases outside gene matches: 5.

V gene TRBV5-6 combines with J gene TRBJ2-2; no firm D call. The ends were cut back, 0 bases at V and 3 bases at J, with 9 bases in the middle. This CDR3 region has 15 residues. The germline V gene encodes CDR1 SGHDT and CDR2 YYEEEE. The CDR3 bases are TGTGCCAGCAGCTTGGTAGCCGAGGACACCGGGGAGCTGTTTTTT. Amino acids: CASSLVAEDTGELFF.

This clone ranks as medium-sized. The V gene is TRBV21-1, the J gene TRBJ2-3; the DNA was not used to check the table's D call, TRBD2. TRBV21-1 is shown as a pseudogene. The CDR3 covers 17 residues. For the CDR3, the DNA is TGTGCCAGCAGCAAAGGGGATGGCGGGTCTAGCACAGATACGCAGTATTTT. This encodes CASSKGDGGSSTDTQYF.

The rearrangement links TRBV21-1 to TRBJ2-1; the table's D gene call, TRBD2, was not cross checked with the DNA. TRBV21-1 is deemed a pseudogene. The CDR3 consists of 15 residues. CDR3 sequence: CASSVRDFGYNEQFF. Here the CDR3 DNA reads TGTGCCAGCAGCGTCCGGGATTTCGGATACAATGAGCAGTTCTTC.

CDR3 residues: CAWSVKGGTEAFF. For the CDR3, the DNA is TGTGCCTGGAGTGTAAAGGGGGGCACTGAAGCTTTCTTT. This rearrangement joins TRBV30 to TRBJ1-1; D is perhaps TRBD1 (6 bases). The CDR3 has 13 amino acids. V lost 0 bases and J lost 4, with 9 bases in between. The germline CDR1 and CDR2 sequences are GTSNPN and SVGIG (reference sequence).

The V and J genes are TRBV19 and TRBJ1-5, with 9 bases fitting TRBD1. Per germline, CDR1 LNHDA and CDR2 SQIVND (reference sequence). Germline trimming cut 9 bases from V and 1 base from J; bases unmatched to any gene: 10. This CDR3 is built from 16 residues. CDR3 sequence reads: CARGLRTGVSNQPQHF. In DNA, the CDR3 is TGTGCCAGGGGCCTACGGACAGGGGTAAGCAATCAGCCCCAGCATTTT.

Only one count was recorded for this clone. An end of the junction differs from the germline gene, which may be a read error. The chain carries TRBV7-7 and TRBJ2-1; tentatively, D is TRBD1 (5 bases). Germline V gene sequence: CDR1 SSHAT, CDR2 FNYEAQ (reference sequence). This CDR3 is built from 15 residues. The CDR3 protein is CASSPLAGPGHEQFF. The CDR3 coding sequence is TGTGCTAGCAGCCCCCTGGCAGGGCCCGGGCATGAGCAGTTCTTC.

The table lists this clone with a count of one. J is TRBJ2-7 and V is TRBV28; TRBD1 agrees at 10 bases. Germline V gives CDR1 MDHEN, CDR2 SYDVKM. The CDR3 covers 12 residues. In nucleotides, the CDR3 is TGTGCTACCGGGACAGGGGTCTACGAGCAGTACTTC. The encoded protein is CATGTGVYEQYF.

This sequence joins TRBV6-2 or TRBV6-3 and TRBJ1-5; D is uncertain. V was trimmed by 6 bases and J by 4 bases, leaving 25 bases between them. Per germline, CDR1 MNHEY and CDR2 SVGEGT. CDR3 length: 18 amino acids. CDR3 amino acids: CASSTVLVGDGSNQPQHF. The DNA of the CDR3 is TGTGCCAGCAGCACCGTTTTGGTAGGTGATGGGAGTAATCAGCCCCAGCATTTT.

The V and J genes are TRBV28 and TRBJ1-5; 8 positions agree with TRBD1. The junction had 10 bases not matched to a gene; V was cut back by 8 bases and J by 7 bases. The CDR3 totals 14 residues. Germline CDR1 reads MDHEN; CDR2 reads SYDVKM. CDR3 in amino acids: CASQTDRARQPQHF. DNA of the CDR3: TGTGCCAGCCAAACGGACAGGGCGAGGCAGCCCCAGCATTTT. The full variable domain, rest sourced from reference TRBV28 and TRBJ1-5, is DVKVTQSSRYLVKRTGEKVFLECVQDMDHENMFWYRQDPGLGLRLIYFSYDVKMKEKGDIPEGYSVSREKKERFSLILESASTNQTSMYLCASQTDRARQPQHFGDGTRLSIL.

This clone was picked up one time. This rearrangement joins TRBV27 to TRBJ2-7, with 8 positions matching TRBD1. J gave up 4 bases and V 1 base, and 9 bases lay outside the gene matches. Germline V gene lookup returns CDR1 MNHEY and CDR2 SMNVEV (reference sequence). The length of the CDR3 is 16 residues. CDR3 DNA: TGTGCCAGCAGTTTATTCGGGACAGGACGCGAGTACGAGCAGTACTTC. As protein: CASSLFGTGREYEQYF.

The chain employs TRBV5-1 and TRBJ1-1; 12 nucleotides line up with TRBD1. Trimming took 1 base from V and 2 from J; bases not matched to a gene: 6. The length of the CDR3 is 17 residues. The germline CDR1 and CDR2 sequences are SGHRS and YFSETQ. The CDR3 protein is CASSLRGQGAPNTEAFF. CDR3 in DNA: TGCGCCAGCAGCTTGAGGGGACAGGGGGCTCCTAACACTGAAGCTTTCTTT.

This clone was picked up one time. The chain has TRBV4-3 and TRBJ1-2, with D tentatively TRBD1 (6 bases). From germline, CDR1 is LGHNA and CDR2 YSLEER. Deletions cut 9 bases from V and 8 bases from J, with 13 bases between. There are 11 residues in the CDR3. As DNA, the CDR3 is TGCGCCAGTTTTTCAGGGGACGGCTACACCTTC. Translating it yields CASFSGDGYTF.

This clone showed up just a few times. The genes are TRBV19 and TRBJ1-2; no definite D call. The CDR3 consists of 14 residues. Germline V gives CDR1 LNHDA, CDR2 SQIVND (reference sequence). With 9 bases removed from V and 0 bases from J, the gap between germline ends came to 14 bases. CDR3 in amino acids: CARIRGSPNYGYTF. CDR3 nucleotides: TGTGCCAGAATCCGTGGGTCTCCTAACTATGGCTACACCTTC.